The 21 T cell receptor beta chains below were found in one sample sequenced in a study of T cell responses to AZD1222 COVID-19 vaccine. Only in-frame clones appear in the TCRdb table, and some are missing; sequencing was by immunoSEQ multiplex PCR. The table records under 110,000 clones, 90% of them present only once. The specimen was peripheral blood, collected on day 0 of AZD1222 vaccination. All receptors derive from an adult in good health.

This clone came up once. V gene TRBV5-1 combines with J gene TRBJ1-2; 9 nucleotides line up with TRBD1. Germline lookup yields CDR1 SGHRS and CDR2 YFSETQ. This CDR3 comprises 15 residues. J lost 2 bases, V lost 4 bases, and 6 bases had no gene match. The CDR3 DNA sequence: TGCGCCAGCAGCGAACGACAGGGGGGGAACTATGGCTACACCTTC. Translation: CASSERQGGNYGYTF.

V usage is TRBV6-5 and J usage is TRBJ1-2, with TRBD1 as a possible D gene (5 bases). This CDR3 comprises 15 residues. CDR1 and CDR2 from the germline V gene are MNHEY and SVGAGI. Trimming removed 10 bases from V and 0 bases from J, with 18 bases in between. CDR3 DNA sequence: TGTGCCACCTCCAGGGTGGCTGAAGCTAACTATGGCTACACCTTC. Translated, it gives CATSRVAEANYGYTF.

This chain uses TRBV7-2 with TRBJ1-2; D not resolved. CDR3 length: 12 amino acids. V dropped 0 bases and J dropped 4 bases, with 3 bases sitting between them. Germline V CDR1 and CDR2: SGHTA, FQGNSA. The CDR3 is CASSLARYGYTF. The CDR3, as DNA: TGTGCCAGCAGCTTAGCCCGCTATGGCTACACCTTC.

This clone was seen just once. The V and J genes are TRBV19 and TRBJ1-2; D not resolved. The CDR3 consists of 15 residues. The germline V gene has CDR1 LNHDA and CDR2 SQIVND (reference sequence). V dropped 6 bases and J dropped 5 bases, with 19 bases sitting between them. The CDR3 loop is CASSSTWQQTYGYTF. In DNA form, the CDR3 reads TGTGCCAGTAGCTCGACGTGGCAGCAGACTTATGGCTACACCTTC.

The V gene is TRBV6-1, the J gene TRBJ2-2, with 11 positions matching TRBD1. CDR3 length: 16 residues. J gave up 4 bases and V 2 bases, and 3 bases lay outside the gene matches. Per the germline V gene, CDR1 is MNHNS and CDR2 is SASEGT. The CDR3, as DNA: TGTGCCAGCAGTGAACCCGGGACAGGGGGCACCGGGGAGCTGTTTTTT. Its protein product is CASSEPGTGGTGELFF.

The J gene is TRBJ1-2, the V gene TRBV29-1; D is ambiguous. Germline values: CDR1 SQVTM, CDR2 ANQGSEA. The CDR3 is 16 amino acids. Trimming removed 2 bases from V and 5 bases from J, with 21 bases in between. CDR3 in DNA: TGCAGCGTTGAATCCGACAACCCGGGGTGGCTTTATGGCTACACCTTC. Amino acid sequence: CSVESDNPGWLYGYTF. The full variable domain, rest sourced from reference TRBV29-1 and TRBJ1-2, is SAVISQKPSRDICQRGTSLTIQCQVDSQVTMMFWYRQQPGQSLTLIATANQGSEATYESGFVIDKFPISRPNLTFSTLTVSNMSPEDSSIYLCSVESDNPGWLYGYTFGSGTRLTVV.

This chain joins TRBV6-1 and TRBJ1-2; D uncertain. V was pared by 2 bases and J by 3 bases, with 13 bases between. The germline V gene encodes CDR1 MNHNS and CDR2 SASEGT. The CDR3 totals 15 residues. CDR3 coding DNA: TGTGCCAGCAGTGAATGGCGGCCCCTTGACTATGGCTACACCTTC. Amino acids: CASSEWRPLDYGYTF.

The gene calls are TRBV6-5 and TRBJ2-7, with 7 positions matching TRBD2. This CDR3 region has 13 residues. The junction had 5 bases not matched to a gene; V was cut back by 6 bases and J by 3 bases. Per the germline V gene, CDR1 is MNHEY and CDR2 is SVGAGI. CDR3 in DNA: TGTGCCAGCAGAAGACCGGGAGGCTACGAGCAGTACTTC. Translating it yields CASRRPGGYEQYF.

The V and J genes are TRBV7-9 and TRBJ1-2, with TRBD1 as a possible D gene (5 bases). Trimming shortened V by 1 base and J by 6 bases, and 9 bases separated the two germline ends. Germline V lookup: CDR1 SEHNR, CDR2 FQNEAQ (reference sequence). The CDR3 sequence is 13 residues long. This CDR3 reads CASSLGGGDGYTF. CDR3 bases: TGTGCCAGCAGCTTAGGGGGCGGGGATGGCTACACCTTC.

The chain recombines TRBV24-1 with TRBJ2-1; the match to TRBD2 covers 7 bases. The length of the CDR3 is 14 residues. The V gene's germline CDR1 is KGHDR and CDR2 SFDVKD. J was trimmed by 0 bases and V by 8 bases; bases with no gene match: 3. The CDR3 sequence is CATTPSGSYNEQFF. CDR3 bases: TGTGCCACCACCCCTAGCGGCTCCTACAATGAGCAGTTCTTC.

The V gene is TRBV5-4, the J gene TRBJ2-7; 9 nucleotides agree with TRBD1. Trimming took 3 bases from V and 7 from J; bases not matched to a gene: 2. CDR1 and CDR2 from the germline V gene are SGHNT and YYREEE (reference sequence). The CDR3 contains 12 residues. The CDR3 DNA follows: TGTGCCAGCAGCTGGGACAGGGAAGAGCAGTACTTC. It codes for CASSWDREEQYF. Full variable domain (missing parts from reference TRBV5-4 and TRBJ2-7): ETGVTQSPTHLIKTRGQQVTLRCSSQSGHNTVSWYQQALGQGPQFIFQYYREEENGRGNFPPRFSGLQFPNYSSELNVNALELDDSALYLCASSWDREEQYFGPGTRLTVT.

The chain has TRBV18 and TRBJ1-3, with 8 bases lining up with TRBD1. This CDR3 has 16 amino acids. With 5 bases clipped from V and 0 bases from J, the junction kept 6 bases outside the gene matches. Germline lookup yields CDR1 KGHSH and CDR2 LQKENI. The CDR3 DNA reads as TGTGCCAGCTCAGAGCGACAGGGGAGCTCTGGAAACACCATATATTTT. This codes for CASSERQGSSGNTIYF.

The chain combines TRBV4-2 with TRBJ2-1, with D uncertain. Trimming cost V 0 bases and J 7 bases, with 7 bases left between them. Germline-derived CDR1 and CDR2 are LGHNA and YNFKEQ. This CDR3 comprises 13 residues. The CDR3 reads CASSQDLRNEQFF. The CDR3 DNA reads TGTGCCAGCAGCCAAGATCTGAGGAATGAGCAGTTCTTC.

V and J are TRBV3-1 (or the pseudogene TRBV3-2) and TRBJ1-6; D is perhaps TRBD1 (5 bases). The V end was cut by 3 bases, the J end by 12 bases, with 15 bases between. The CDR3 totals 14 residues. Germline V gene sequence: CDR1 LGHDT, CDR2 YNNKEL (reference sequence). The CDR3 nucleotides are TGTGCCAGCAGCCAGTCTCGGGGGGGTGGACCCCTCCACTTT. It translates to CASSQSRGGGPLHF.

The V and J genes are TRBV6-5 and TRBJ2-7; 8 positions agree with TRBD1. From germline, CDR1 is MNHEY and CDR2 SVGAGI. CDR3 size: 13 residues. Trimming at V came to 2 bases and at J to 6 bases, leaving 3 bases not matched to a gene. The CDR3 region has the DNA TGTGCCAGCAGTTACGCAGGGGGCGGCGAGCAGTACTTC. Residues: CASSYAGGGEQYF.

The J gene is TRBJ1-1, the V gene TRBV19, with D possibly TRBD1 on 6 matching bases. V dropped 7 bases and J dropped 6 bases, with 21 bases sitting between them. Germline CDR1 and CDR2: LNHDA and SQIVND (reference sequence). CDR3 length: 15 amino acids. DNA for the CDR3: TGTGCCAGTATGGATGGGGGGGCGCTTAGGGCTGAAGCTTTCTTT. Amino acids: CASMDGGALRAEAFF. The entire variable domain, with the rest obtained from reference TRBV19 and TRBJ1-1, is as follows: DGGITQSPKYLFRKEGQNVTLSCEQNLNHDAMYWYRQDPGQGLRLIYYSQIVNDFQKGDIAEGYSVSREKKESFPLTVTSAQKNPTAFYLCASMDGGALRAEAFFGQGTRLTVV.

The V gene is TRBV5-1, the J gene TRBJ1-1, with D tentatively TRBD1 (5 bases). The CDR3 is made up of 13 amino acids. CDR1 and CDR2 from the germline V gene are SGHRS and YFSETQ. V shed 5 bases and J shed 0 bases, with 8 bases lying between them. The CDR3 bases are TGCGCCAGCAGTGAGGGGTTGAACACTGAAGCTTTCTTT. Amino acid sequence: CASSEGLNTEAFF.

The CDR3 loop is CASSGQGVPNEKLFF. CDR3 in DNA: TGTGCCAGCAGTGGACAAGGGGTACCAAATGAAAAACTGTTTTTT. V gene TRBV2 combines with J gene TRBJ1-4, with D possibly TRBD1 on 5 matching bases. V lost 4 bases, J lost 5 bases, and 14 bases lay in between. The V gene's germline CDR1 is SNHLY and CDR2 FYNNEI. The CDR3 covers 15 residues. The full variable domain, completed using reference TRBV2 and TRBJ1-4, is EPEVTQTPSHQVTQMGQEVILRCVPISNHLYFYWYRQILGQKVEFLVSFYNNEISEKSEIFDDQFSVERPDGSNFTLKIRSTKLEDSAMYFCASSGQGVPNEKLFFGSGTQLSVL.

The chain carries TRBV5-1 and TRBJ1-6; D remains unclear. Germline V gene data show CDR1 as SGHRS and CDR2 as YFSETQ. The CDR3 is 14 amino acids. V was trimmed by 4 bases and J by 0 bases, leaving 5 bases between them. The CDR3 DNA is TGCGCCAGCAGCCCCCCCTCCTATAATTCACCCCTCCACTTT. This gives the protein CASSPPSYNSPLHF.

The rearrangement uses TRBV28 and TRBJ1-2; D not resolved. Germline V gene lookup returns CDR1 MDHEN and CDR2 SYDVKM. This CDR3 is 15 amino acids long. V was clipped by 3 bases and J by 7 bases, with 18 bases between them. The CDR3: CASSFRWLALGGYTF. CDR3 DNA: TGTGCCAGCAGTTTTAGGTGGCTCGCGTTAGGTGGCTACACCTTC.

V gene TRBV2 combines with J gene TRBJ2-7, with D unclear. The CDR3 is 13 residues long. V lost 6 bases and J 1 base, leaving 10 bases between the germline ends. Germline V gives CDR1 SNHLY, CDR2 FYNNEI. As DNA, the CDR3 is TGTGCCAGCAGCGATGGGCAGTCCTACGAGCAGTACTTC. Protein: CASSDGQSYEQYF.